What follows are 28 T cell receptor beta chains derived from one specimen sequenced in a study of long-term antiretroviral therapy in people with HIV. Runs used v3.0 of the immunoSEQ assay and were done at survey level. The data were produced by immunoSEQ multiplex PCR, yet TCRdb's version contains in-frame clones alone and is incomplete. The sample gives 35,000 to 45,000 clones, around 83% of which show up once; 6.2% is in the top ten. Sequenced here: unsorted PBMCs, sampled 1 year after starting antiretroviral therapy. These receptors were obtained from a man aged 18 to 30 with HIV.

This clone was seen only once. This chain links TRBV5-1 with TRBJ1-1; TRBD1 agrees at 11 bases. The CDR3 spans 13 residues. J lost 9 bases, V lost 4 bases, and 5 bases had no gene match. Germline V gene lookup returns CDR1 SGHRS and CDR2 YFSETQ. CDR3 sequence reads: CASSGWTGGQAFF. The CDR3 DNA follows: TGCGCCAGCAGCGGATGGACAGGGGGCCAAGCTTTCTTT.

This chain joins TRBV4-1 and TRBJ2-7; 7 nucleotides line up with TRBD1. Germline V lookup: CDR1 MGHRA, CDR2 YSYEKL. After removal of 3 bases from V and 4 bases from J, the junction contained 0 bases not matched to a gene. CDR3 length equals 12 residues. CDR3 in amino acids: CASSQTGYEQYF. The CDR3 nucleotides read TGCGCCAGCAGCCAGACAGGGTACGAGCAGTACTTC.

The chain employs TRBV9 and TRBJ1-2; 8 bases are a match to TRBD1. V gave up 3 bases and J gave up 6 bases; unmatched junction bases: 4. CDR3 length: 13 amino acids. The V gene's germline CDR1 is SGDLS and CDR2 YYNGEE. The chain's CDR3 is CASSAGQGDGYTF. CDR3 sequence (DNA): TGTGCCAGCAGCGCCGGACAGGGCGATGGCTACACCTTC. Looking up the rest from reference TRBV9 and TRBJ1-2 gives the full variable domain: DSGVTQTPKHLITATGQRVTLRCSPRSGDLSVYWYQQSLDQGLQFLIQYYNGEERAKGNILERFSAQQFPDLHSELNLSSLELGDSALYFCASSAGQGDGYTFGSGTRLTVV.

J is TRBJ2-7 and V is TRBV11-2; tentative D call: TRBD2 (6 bases). Trimming stripped 8 bases from V and 6 bases from J, with 26 bases between. This CDR3 has 16 amino acids. Germline V gene sequence: CDR1 SGHAT, CDR2 FQNNGV. DNA of the CDR3: TGTGCCAGCTGGCCCGTGCGGGGCAGGGCGATCTCCGAGCAGTACTTC. Residues: CASWPVRGRAISEQYF.

This chain links TRBV5-4 with TRBJ2-7; TRBD1 agrees at 7 bases. This CDR3 has 16 amino acids. CDR1 and CDR2 from the germline V gene are SGHNT and YYREEE (reference sequence). Losses at the gene ends were 2 bases for V and 3 bases for J; bases not matched to a gene: 11. Here the CDR3 DNA reads TGTGCCAGCAGCTTCTCCCACGGGCAGGGGGTCTACGAGCAGTACTTC. This sequence encodes CASSFSHGQGVYEQYF.

The sample holds one count of this clone. The CDR3 DNA reads as TGTGCCAGCAGCCCTTTGAGGACTGAAGCTTTCTTT. As protein: CASSPLRTEAFF. The J gene is TRBJ1-1, the V gene TRBV7-2, with unresolved D. The V gene's germline CDR1 is SGHTA and CDR2 FQGNSA. This CDR3 has 12 amino acids. V lost 5 bases, J lost 5 bases, and 9 bases lay in between.

The chain carries TRBV7-2 and TRBJ2-3, with TRBD2 matching over 11 bases. Unmatched junction bases numbered 5, after V lost 3 bases and J lost 6 bases. Germline loops: CDR1 SGHTA, CDR2 FQGNSA. CDR3 length: 15 amino acids. The CDR3 region has the DNA TGTGCCAGCAGCTTTACTAGCGGGAGAGGTGATACGCAGTATTTT. This gives the protein CASSFTSGRGDTQYF. Supplemented by reference TRBV7-2 and TRBJ2-3, the full variable domain reads GAGVSQSPSNKVTEKGKDVELRCDPISGHTALYWYRQSLGQGLEFLIYFQGNSAPDKSGLPSDRFSAERTGGSVSTLTIQRTQQEDSAVYLCASSFTSGRGDTQYFGPGTRLTVL.

V usage is TRBV27 and J usage is TRBJ2-1, with 7 positions matching TRBD2. V lost 6 bases to trimming and J lost 3 bases; unmatched junction nucleotides: 11. In germline, CDR1 is MNHEY, CDR2 SMNVEV (reference sequence). This CDR3 has 16 amino acids. The CDR3 nucleotides read TGTGCCAGCAGGCGTTCGGCGGGAGAAATCTACAATGAGCAGTTCTTC. Protein product: CASRRSAGEIYNEQFF.

The chain links TRBV28 to TRBJ2-1; 7 bases are shared with TRBD2. Germline V CDR1 and CDR2: MDHEN, SYDVKM. This CDR3 comprises 15 residues. V shed 5 bases, J shed 3 bases, and the junction held 7 bases outside the gene matches. The CDR3 region is CASSTAGLDYNEQFF. For the CDR3, the DNA is TGTGCCAGCAGTACAGCGGGACTCGACTACAATGAGCAGTTCTTC. The entire variable domain, with the rest obtained from reference TRBV28 and TRBJ2-1, is as follows: DVKVTQSSRYLVKRTGEKVFLECVQDMDHENMFWYRQDPGLGLRLIYFSYDVKMKEKGDIPEGYSVSREKKERFSLILESASTNQTSMYLCASSTAGLDYNEQFFGPGTRLTVL.

This clone was detected only a few times. The chain uses TRBV9 and TRBJ1-2, with a possible D match to TRBD1 (6 bases). Looked up from germline, CDR1 is SGDLS and CDR2 is YYNGEE. The ends were cut back, 4 bases at V and 10 bases at J, with 14 bases in the middle. The CDR3 length is 12 residues. The CDR3 coding sequence is TGTGCCAGCAGCCTAGGACAGTTCGTCTACACCTTC. Residues: CASSLGQFVYTF.

The chain is built from TRBV5-1 and TRBJ2-3; TRBD2 matches 8 bases. CDR1 and CDR2 (germline): SGHRS, YFSETQ. The CDR3 is 15 amino acids. Losses at the gene ends were 2 bases for V and 1 base for J; bases not matched to a gene: 3. This CDR3 reads CASSFSGTRTDTQYF. CDR3 nucleotide sequence: TGCGCCAGCAGCTTTAGCGGGACCCGCACAGATACGCAGTATTTT.

This chain connects TRBV15 to TRBJ1-5; weak D call: TRBD1 (5 bases). Deletions cut 0 bases from V and 6 bases from J, with 15 bases between. This CDR3 contains 16 residues. Germline V gives CDR1 LNHNV, CDR2 YYDKDF (reference sequence). CDR3 nucleotides: TGTGCCACCAGCAGAGAAGGAGGGGAGTTCGGTCAGCCCCAGCATTTT. Its translation is CATSREGGEFGQPQHF.

This clone has a single count. CDR3: CSAMGGPGGTDTQYF. Written as DNA, the CDR3 is TGCAGCGCTATGGGGGGTCCGGGCGGCACAGATACGCAGTATTTT. The chain employs TRBV29-1 and TRBJ2-3, with a tentative D call TRBD2 (6 bases). This CDR3 has 15 amino acids. Germline assignment: CDR1 SQVTM and CDR2 ANQGSEA. The V end was cut by 7 bases, the J end by 1 base, with 18 bases between.

V is TRBV28 and J is TRBJ2-7; a weak D match, TRBD1 (5 bases). Germline V CDR1 and CDR2: MDHEN, SYDVKM. V was cut by 4 bases and J by 1 base, with 11 bases left in between. This CDR3 contains 14 residues. This CDR3 is CASSWAGKSYEQYF. CDR3 DNA sequence: TGTGCCAGCAGTTGGGCAGGGAAGTCCTACGAGCAGTACTTC.

The rearrangement links TRBV5-1 to TRBJ2-7; D is unresolved. Looked up from germline, CDR1 is SGHRS and CDR2 is YFSETQ. The CDR3 sequence is 14 residues long. V dropped 0 bases and J dropped 1 base, with 8 bases sitting between them. The CDR3 region has the DNA TGCGCCAGCAGCTTGGCCGAGGATTCCTACGAGCAGTACTTC. As protein: CASSLAEDSYEQYF.

CDR3 in amino acids: CASSQERYQETQYF. The CDR3 DNA follows: TGCGCCAGCAGCCAAGAGAGGTACCAAGAGACCCAGTACTTC. This chain connects TRBV4-3 to TRBJ2-5; D is unclear. This CDR3 contains 14 residues. Germline CDR1 reads LGHNA; CDR2 reads YSLEER. Deletions cut 0 bases from V and 0 bases from J, with 5 bases between.

This clone was seen once. The J gene is TRBJ1-2, the V gene TRBV4-1; D might be TRBD1 (6 bases). Germline values: CDR1 MGHRA, CDR2 YSYEKL. The CDR3 is 15 amino acids. The V gene lost 4 bases and the J gene lost 2 bases, with 14 bases spanning the gap. The CDR3 DNA reads TGCGCCAGCAGCCCCACCGGGGGGGCCAACTATGGCTACACCTTC. Its translation is CASSPTGGANYGYTF.

Here the CDR3 reads CASSLRPEGNYGYTF. The DNA for the CDR3 is TGTGCCAGCAGCCTCCGCCCGGAGGGTAACTATGGCTACACCTTC. V and J are TRBV6-5 and TRBJ1-2; D gene ambiguous. Between the trimmed V and J ends, which lost 6 bases and 1 base, there was a span of 15 bases. The length of the CDR3 is 15 residues. Per germline, CDR1 MNHEY and CDR2 SVGAGI.

The chain has TRBV18 and TRBJ2-6, with D possibly being TRBD1 (5 bases). Trimming took 0 bases from V and 4 from J, leaving 16 bases between them. CDR1 and CDR2 (germline): KGHSH, LQKENI. This CDR3 has 18 residues. The CDR3 reads CASSPPPLGRAGANVLTF. CDR3 bases: TGTGCCAGCTCACCACCCCCGTTGGGCAGGGCAGGGGCCAACGTCCTGACTTTC.

The gene calls are TRBV19 and TRBJ1-2, with D possibly being TRBD1 (5 bases). The V gene's germline CDR1 is LNHDA and CDR2 SQIVND (reference sequence). Trimming shortened V by 5 bases and J by 3 bases, and 25 bases separated the two germline ends. CDR3 length: 18 amino acids. In nucleotides, the CDR3 is TGTGCCAGTAGTCTCCCACCAGGGAGGGGCATTTCGGACTATGGCTACACCTTC. Protein: CASSLPPGRGISDYGYTF.

V and J are TRBV9 and TRBJ1-1; D call uncertain. Germline V CDR1 and CDR2: SGDLS, YYNGEE. The V end lost 2 bases, the J end lost 1 base, and 6 bases lay between the germline ends. The CDR3 is 13 residues long. CDR3: CASSVWENTEAFF. The CDR3 bases are TGTGCCAGCAGCGTTTGGGAGAACACTGAAGCTTTCTTT.

The chain has TRBV9 and TRBJ2-3; TRBD2 matches 8 bases. The germline V gene encodes CDR1 SGDLS and CDR2 YYNGEE. The CDR3 length is 19 residues. V was pared by 3 bases and J by 1 base, with 16 bases of the junction left unmatched. CDR3 loop: CASSAGTNGRAVGTDTQYF. CDR3 DNA sequence: TGTGCCAGCAGCGCCGGGACTAACGGGAGGGCCGTGGGCACAGATACGCAGTATTTT.

The V gene is TRBV4-1, the J gene TRBJ2-7; 9 nucleotides align to TRBD2. Germline lookup yields CDR1 MGHRA and CDR2 YSYEKL. This CDR3 contains 13 residues. Unmatched junction bases numbered 2, after V lost 1 base and J lost 7 bases. The CDR3 loop reads CASSQAAGGEQYF. For the CDR3, the DNA is TGCGCCAGCAGCCAAGCAGCGGGAGGAGAGCAGTACTTC.

The V call is TRBV7-9, the J call TRBJ2-2, with D unresolved. The germline V gene encodes CDR1 SEHNR and CDR2 FQNEAQ (reference sequence). The CDR3 runs to 14 residues. Trimming removed 5 bases from V and 4 bases from J, with 11 bases in between. CDR3 residues: CASSPRHTTGELFF. The CDR3 nucleotides read TGTGCCAGCAGCCCCAGACATACCACCGGGGAGCTGTTTTTT. Using reference TRBV7-9 and TRBJ2-2 for the parts outside the CDR3, the full variable domain is DTGVSQNPRHKITKRGQNVTFRCDPISEHNRLYWYRQTLGQGPEFLTYFQNEAQLEKSRLLSDRFSAERPKGSFSTLEIQRTEQGDSAMYLCASSPRHTTGELFFGEGSRLTVL.

This clone was counted between two and nine times. The chain carries TRBV7-8 and TRBJ2-2, with a possible D match to TRBD1 (5 bases). The germline V gene has CDR1 SGHVS and CDR2 FQNEAQ. Between the trimmed V and J ends, which lost 1 base and 5 bases, there was a span of 8 bases. The CDR3 is 14 amino acids. The DNA for the CDR3 is TGTGCCAGCAGCTTAGGGTCAGGGACCGGGGAGCTGTTTTTT. Its translation is CASSLGSGTGELFF.

The sample holds one count of this clone. This CDR3 is CASSLRLAGVYNEQFF. The CDR3 DNA sequence: TGTGCCAGTAGCCTTCGACTAGCGGGAGTGTACAATGAGCAGTTCTTC. The chain is built from TRBV19 and TRBJ2-1, with 12 positions matching TRBD2. The V segment lost 6 bases and the J segment 4 bases; nucleotides outside the gene matches: 7. The CDR3 runs 16 residues. Germline V gene lookup returns CDR1 LNHDA and CDR2 SQIVND (reference sequence).

J is TRBJ2-7 and V is TRBV5-5, with TRBD2 matching 8 bases. Germline V gene sequence: CDR1 SGHKS, CDR2 YYEKEE (reference sequence). The CDR3 covers 18 residues. Trimming removed 2 bases from V and 1 base from J; junction bases left unmatched: 14. The CDR3 region has the DNA TGTGCCAGCAGCTTCGTCAGTCTAGCGGGTCTGGAATCCTACGAGCAGTACTTC. Translated, it gives CASSFVSLAGLESYEQYF.

The V gene is TRBV6-5, the J gene TRBJ2-1, with 7 bases identical to TRBD1. After removal of 4 bases from V and 5 bases from J, the junction contained 2 bases not matched to a gene. CDR1 and CDR2 (germline): MNHEY, SVGAGI. CDR3 length equals 13 residues. The chain's CDR3 is CASSWDSDNEQFF. Here the CDR3 DNA reads TGTGCCAGCAGTTGGGACAGCGACAATGAGCAGTTCTTC.